These 27 T cell receptor beta chains were sequenced from one sample in a study of blood T cell repertoires in COVID-19. TCRdb's table, derived via immunoSEQ multiplex PCR, lists solely in-frame clones and lacks some. In the table there are under 350,000 clones, about 88% of which are singletons. The sample consisted of peripheral blood. Receptor source: a man younger than 30 with active or convalescent COVID-19.

In its sample, this clone was seen a few times. This rearrangement joins TRBV27 to TRBJ2-6; a weak D match, TRBD1 (6 bases). Germline CDR1 MNHEY, CDR2 SMNVEV (reference sequence). The CDR3 has 17 residues. The V end lost 4 bases, the J end lost 0 bases, and 13 bases lay between the germline ends. The CDR3 DNA sequence: TGTGCCAGCAGTTCTCCGGGACACTTCTCTGGGGCCAACGTCCTGACTTTC. It is translated as CASSSPGHFSGANVLTF.

The V call is TRBV30, the J call TRBJ2-1, with D maybe TRBD1 (5 bases). The CDR3 sequence is 11 residues long. The germline CDR1 and CDR2 sequences are GTSNPN and SVGIG (reference sequence). With 1 base removed from V and 9 bases from J, the gap between germline ends came to 7 bases. In DNA form, the CDR3 reads TGTGCCTGGAGTGGACAGCTTGAGCAGTTCTTC. Translation gives CAWSGQLEQFF.

Here the CDR3 reads CAWTIGAGGSPLHF. The DNA for the CDR3 is TGTGCCTGGACCATAGGGGCAGGTGGTTCACCCCTCCACTTT. This chain connects TRBV30 to TRBJ1-6; tentatively, D is TRBD1 (5 bases). The CDR3 extends over 14 amino acids. The V end was cut by 4 bases, the J end by 9 bases, with 16 bases between. Germline loops: CDR1 GTSNPN, CDR2 SVGIG (reference sequence). The full variable domain, in which reference TRBV30 and TRBJ1-6 provide the parts outside the CDR3, is SQTIHQWPATLVQPVGSPLSLECTVEGTSNPNLYWYRQAAGRGLQLLFYSVGIGQISSEVPQNLSASRPQDRQFILSSKKLLLSDSGFYLCAWTIGAGGSPLHFGNGTRLTVT.

Here the CDR3 reads CASSLSGISGNTIYF. The CDR3 DNA sequence: TGTGCCAGCAGTTTATCCGGGATCTCTGGAAACACCATATATTTT. The J gene is TRBJ1-3, the V gene TRBV28; no reliable D call. The CDR3 is 15 amino acids. V was clipped by 1 base and J by 0 bases, with 7 bases between them. CDR1 and CDR2 (germline): MDHEN, SYDVKM.

This clone was picked up one time. The V call is TRBV6-2 or TRBV6-3, the J call TRBJ1-2; D unclear. V gave up 2 bases and J gave up 5 bases, with 3 bases separating them. Germline lookup yields CDR1 MNHEY and CDR2 SVGEGT. The CDR3 is 11 residues long. DNA of the CDR3: TGTGCCAGCAGTTACACATATGGCTACACCTTC. It specifies CASSYTYGYTF.

The chain employs TRBV4-2 and TRBJ2-1; 10 nucleotides match TRBD2. Germline trimming cut 0 bases from V and 7 bases from J; bases unmatched to any gene: 6. The CDR3 contains 16 residues. CDR1 and CDR2 (germline): LGHNA, YNFKEQ. CDR3 DNA: TGTGCCAGCAGCCAAGATCTCCCGGGACTAGCGAATGAGCAGTTCTTC. Its translation: CASSQDLPGLANEQFF.

This rearrangement joins TRBV12-3 or TRBV12-4 to TRBJ2-2, with unresolved D. Deletions cut 7 bases from V and 4 bases from J, with 7 bases between. The CDR3 totals 12 residues. CDR3 residues: CASMISTGELFF. The DNA of the CDR3 is TGTGCCAGCATGATCAGCACCGGGGAGCTGTTTTTT.

The chain uses TRBV5-1 and TRBJ2-7, with TRBD1 matching over 7 bases. Germline V lookup: CDR1 SGHRS, CDR2 YFSETQ. This CDR3 is built from 14 residues. Trimming at V came to 3 bases and at J to 4 bases, leaving 7 bases not matched to a gene. The CDR3 DNA sequence: TGCGCCAGCAGCTCCGGGACAGTGGGATACGAGCAGTACTTC. Protein product: CASSSGTVGYEQYF.

The CDR3 nucleotides are TGCGCCAGCAGCCAAGAGAGGGACACTGAAGCTTTCTTT. This sequence encodes CASSQERDTEAFF. The rearrangement links TRBV4-3 to TRBJ1-1, with unresolved D. Trimming took 0 bases from V and 3 from J, leaving 5 bases between them. This CDR3 has 13 residues. Germline CDR1 LGHNA, CDR2 YSLEER.

The chain couples TRBV28 to TRBJ1-1; no clear D gene. CDR1 and CDR2 (germline): MDHEN, SYDVKM. V lost 8 bases and J lost 1, with 5 bases in between. The CDR3 sequence is 11 residues long. Here the CDR3 reads CASRRNTEAFF. CDR3 DNA: TGTGCCAGCCGGAGGAACACTGAAGCTTTCTTT. Full variable domain (remainder filled in from reference TRBV28 and TRBJ1-1): DVKVTQSSRYLVKRTGEKVFLECVQDMDHENMFWYRQDPGLGLRLIYFSYDVKMKEKGDIPEGYSVSREKKERFSLILESASTNQTSMYLCASRRNTEAFFGQGTRLTVV.

The rearrangement uses TRBV5-1 and TRBJ1-3; D is ambiguous. CDR3 length: 14 amino acids. Germline V CDR1 and CDR2: SGHRS, YFSETQ. Trimming left V 0 bases short and J 0 bases short, with 4 bases between. The CDR3 sequence is CASSLVSSGNTIYF. CDR3 sequence (DNA): TGCGCCAGCAGCTTGGTGAGCTCTGGAAACACCATATATTTT. The complete variable domain, with remaining parts taken from reference TRBV5-1 and TRBJ1-3, reads KAGVTQTPRYLIKTRGQQVTLSCSPISGHRSVSWYQQTPGQGLQFLFEYFSETQRNKGNFPGRFSGRQFSNSRSEMNVSTLELGDSALYLCASSLVSSGNTIYFGEGSWLTVV.

The chain is built from TRBV15 and TRBJ2-3, with TRBD2 identical over 11 bases. V shed 4 bases and J 6 bases; nucleotides not matched to a gene: 6. Germline V gene lookup returns CDR1 LNHNV and CDR2 YYDKDF (reference sequence). This CDR3 region has 15 residues. The CDR3 here is CATSTLAGGRDTQYF. The CDR3 DNA follows: TGTGCCACCAGCACGCTAGCGGGAGGTCGGGATACGCAGTATTTT.

J is TRBJ1-5 and V is TRBV4-2, with 8 nucleotides matching TRBD1. There are 16 residues in the CDR3. The trim removed 0 bases at V and 7 bases at J, leaving 8 bases unmatched. Germline CDR1 reads LGHNA; CDR2 reads YNFKEQ. The CDR3 sequence is CASSQDPDRGGQPQHF. The CDR3 bases are TGTGCCAGCAGCCAAGACCCTGACAGGGGTGGGCAGCCCCAGCATTTT.

The V and J genes are TRBV19 and TRBJ1-2, with 8 bases matching TRBD1. This CDR3 is built from 15 residues. The germline V gene has CDR1 LNHDA and CDR2 SQIVND (reference sequence). V lost 3 bases and J lost 4; bases outside the gene matches: 7. CDR3 nucleotides: TGTGCCAGTAGTATCGGGACAGGTTCAATCTATGGCTACACCTTC. It translates to CASSIGTGSIYGYTF.

The chain employs TRBV6-1 and TRBJ1-1, with 7 bases lining up with TRBD1. This CDR3 contains 15 residues. Germline assignment: CDR1 MNHNS and CDR2 SASEGT. After removal of 3 bases from V and 3 bases from J, the junction contained 7 bases not matched to a gene. CDR3 region: CASSEWVRGDTEAFF. CDR3 in DNA: TGTGCCAGCAGTGAGTGGGTCAGGGGGGACACTGAAGCTTTCTTT.

The J gene is TRBJ2-2, the V gene TRBV9; the match to TRBD2 covers 11 bases. The CDR3 runs to 17 residues. CDR1 SGDLS and CDR2 YYNGEE come from the germline V gene. With V trimmed by 4 bases and J by 0 bases, 5 bases remained unmatched. The CDR3 sequence is CASSFGTSGPNTGELFF. DNA of the CDR3: TGTGCCAGCAGCTTCGGGACTAGCGGACCGAACACCGGGGAGCTGTTTTTT.

The chain combines TRBV6-5 with TRBJ1-2, with TRBD1 matching over 9 bases. CDR3 length: 13 residues. V shed 5 bases and J 6 bases; nucleotides not matched to a gene: 4. Germline CDR1 reads MNHEY; CDR2 reads SVGAGI. This chain's CDR3 is CASSPRQGDGYTF. CDR3 in DNA: TGTGCCAGCAGTCCCCGACAGGGGGATGGCTACACCTTC.

The chain couples TRBV28 to TRBJ1-5; 7 bases are a match to TRBD1. This CDR3 region has 15 residues. J gave up 11 bases and V 6 bases, and 16 bases lay outside the gene matches. Per the germline V gene, CDR1 is MDHEN and CDR2 is SYDVKM. The CDR3 region has the DNA TGTGCCAGCAGCCAGGGGGGTCCACCCCCCTGGGCCCAGCATTTT. Its protein is CASSQGGPPPWAQHF. The full variable domain, rest sourced from reference TRBV28 and TRBJ1-5, is DVKVTQSSRYLVKRTGEKVFLECVQDMDHENMFWYRQDPGLGLRLIYFSYDVKMKEKGDIPEGYSVSREKKERFSLILESASTNQTSMYLCASSQGGPPPWAQHFGDGTRLSIL.

A word on this clone: This CDR3 is also generated by other DNA sequences in the sample. This chain joins TRBV9 and TRBJ2-1; D is uncertain. Germline V CDR1 and CDR2: SGDLS, YYNGEE. The CDR3 covers 13 residues. The V and J ends lost 0 bases and 7 bases respectively, with 8 bases between them. In DNA, the CDR3 is TGTGCCAGCAGCGTAGACGGAGTAAATGAGCAGTTCTTC. Translating gives CASSVDGVNEQFF.

The chain carries TRBV19 and TRBJ1-1; weak D call: TRBD1 (6 bases). The germline V gene has CDR1 LNHDA and CDR2 SQIVND (reference sequence). The V end lost 5 bases, the J end lost 8 bases, and 18 bases lay between the germline ends. The CDR3 extends over 14 amino acids. CDR3 in DNA: TGTGCCAGTAGTTCGGGGGCGGGGGAGTTGGAAGCTTTCTTT. Amino acids: CASSSGAGELEAFF.

This clone was seen at least ten times. V usage is TRBV9 and J usage is TRBJ2-2, with 7 bases fitting TRBD1. CDR1 and CDR2 (germline): SGDLS, YYNGEE. The CDR3 is 16 amino acids. Germline trimming cut 4 bases from V and 0 bases from J; bases unmatched to any gene: 6. CDR3 region: CASSPGTAANTGELFF. In nucleotides, the CDR3 is TGTGCCAGCAGCCCCGGGACAGCCGCGAACACCGGGGAGCTGTTTTTT.

The chain has TRBV27 and TRBJ2-1; TRBD2 might be the D (5 bases). The CDR3 is made up of 15 amino acids. The germline V and J ends were trimmed by 6 bases and 6 bases, with 18 bases remaining between them. Germline-derived CDR1 and CDR2 are MNHEY and SMNVEV (reference sequence). CDR3 coding DNA: TGTGCCAGCAGACCGGCCGGGGAGAAGATCAATGAGCAGTTCTTC. Its protein is CASRPAGEKINEQFF.

The gene calls are TRBV27 and TRBJ1-2, with 8 bases identical to TRBD1. After removal of 3 bases from V and 5 bases from J, the junction contained 8 bases not matched to a gene. Germline assignment: CDR1 MNHEY and CDR2 SMNVEV (reference sequence). This CDR3 spans 15 amino acids. CDR3 nucleotides: TGTGCCAGCAGTTTCGCCGGGACAGGAACGTATGGCTACACCTTC. As protein: CASSFAGTGTYGYTF.

The V and J genes are TRBV10-3 and TRBJ1-1; 9 nucleotides align to TRBD1. The CDR3 runs to 14 residues. Unmatched junction bases numbered 2, after V lost 5 bases and J lost 1 base. Germline CDR1 is ENHRY and CDR2 is SYGVKD. CDR3 region: CAISPGQGNTEAFF. DNA of the CDR3: TGTGCCATCAGTCCGGGACAGGGGAACACTGAAGCTTTCTTT.

This clone was counted a single time. This rearrangement joins TRBV5-5 to TRBJ1-6; D perhaps matches TRBD1 (5 bases). CDR1 is SGHKS and CDR2 is YYEKEE in the germline V gene (reference sequence). This CDR3 is 13 amino acids long. The ends were cut back, 4 bases at V and 8 bases at J, with 10 bases in the middle. This chain's CDR3 is CASSIRDDSPLHF. The DNA of the CDR3 is TGTGCCAGCAGCATCAGGGATGATTCACCCCTCCACTTT.

This chain links TRBV19 with TRBJ1-5; D is perhaps TRBD1 (5 bases). The V gene's germline CDR1 is LNHDA and CDR2 SQIVND (reference sequence). V was cut by 3 bases and J by 2 bases, with 11 bases left in between. The CDR3 runs 15 residues. CDR3: CASSITVQGNQPQHF. CDR3 bases: TGTGCCAGTAGTATTACGGTACAGGGCAATCAGCCCCAGCATTTT.

This rearrangement joins TRBV19 to TRBJ2-7, with 9 bases lining up with TRBD1. Trimming cost V 0 bases and J 2 bases; bases outside gene matches: 2. The CDR3 contains 15 residues. The germline CDR1 and CDR2 sequences are LNHDA and SQIVND (reference sequence). CDR3: CASSIEGQGTYEQYF. In DNA, the CDR3 is TGTGCCAGTAGTATAGAGGGACAGGGCACCTACGAGCAGTACTTC.